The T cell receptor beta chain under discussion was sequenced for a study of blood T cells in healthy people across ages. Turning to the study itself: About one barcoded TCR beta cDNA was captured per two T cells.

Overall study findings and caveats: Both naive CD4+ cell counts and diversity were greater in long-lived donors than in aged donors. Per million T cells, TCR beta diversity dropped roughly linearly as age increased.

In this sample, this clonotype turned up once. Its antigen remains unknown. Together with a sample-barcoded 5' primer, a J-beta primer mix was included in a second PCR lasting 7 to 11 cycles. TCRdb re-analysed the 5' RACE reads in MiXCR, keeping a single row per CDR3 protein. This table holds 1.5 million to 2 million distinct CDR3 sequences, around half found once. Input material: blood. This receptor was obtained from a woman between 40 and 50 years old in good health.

In nucleotides, the CDR3 is TGCAGTGCTATCTACGGACTAGCGGGGGGCGCAGATACGCAGTATTTT. As protein: CSAIYGLAGGADTQYF. J is TRBJ2-3 and V is TRBV20-1, with TRBD2 identical over 14 bases. CDR3 size: 16 residues. From germline, CDR1 is DFQATT and CDR2 SNEGSKA (reference sequence). The V segment lost 4 bases and the J segment 4 bases; nucleotides outside the gene matches: 7.